This T cell receptor (beta chain) was sequenced during a study of blood T cell repertoires in COVID-19. Study context: Acute and convalescent COVID-19 samples came from the United States, Italy and Spain.

The germline V gene encodes CDR1 SGHDT and CDR2 YYEEEE. With 0 bases removed from V and 2 bases from J, the gap between germline ends came to 6 bases. This CDR3 has 14 residues. The method was immunoSEQ multiplex PCR; TCRdb's version includes in-frame clones alone and lacks a portion of them. The repertoire holds fewer than 350,000 clones, with under 90% as singletons. Input material: peripheral blood. This receptor was obtained from a woman aged 55-69 years with active or convalescent COVID-19. The chain combines TRBV5-6 with TRBJ1-3; D is unresolved. CDR3 in amino acids: CASSLGQAGNTIYF. CDR3 DNA sequence: TGTGCCAGCAGCTTGGGACAAGCTGGAAACACCATATATTTT.